This TCR beta chain was identified in a study of glioma-infiltrating T cells. Points from the study as a whole: Very few CDR3 sequences were shared between tissue and blood. Non-neoplastic patients had below-expected tissue-blood divergence, while all gliomas exceeded expectation.

Using RNA template, CDR3s of TCR alpha and beta were amplified with iRepertoire arm-PCR. For one-step reverse transcription and amplification, 100-400 ng of tissue mRNA or PBMC total RNA was used. MiXCR was run by TCRdb on the multiplex PCR reads, yielding one entry per CDR3 protein. Among 100,000 to 150,000 distinct CDR3 sequences listed, 23% were seen once. Many counts were recorded for this clonotype. The antigen remains unidentified. CDR1 and CDR2 from the germline V gene are SGHRS and YFSETQ. This CDR3 comprises 15 residues. V gave up 2 bases and J gave up 4 bases; unmatched junction bases: 4. The specimen sequenced was glioma tissue, nonneoplastic brain tissue, or PBMCs (not recorded which). The chain carries TRBV5-1 and TRBJ2-5, with 11 bases identical to TRBD2. The TCR was taken from a human donor with low-grade glioma or glioblastoma, undergoing nonglioma brain surgery, or in good health (not recorded which). For the CDR3, the DNA is TGCGCCAGCAGCTTACTAGCGGGAGAGTCAGAGACCCAGTACTTC. This sequence encodes CASSLLAGESETQYF.